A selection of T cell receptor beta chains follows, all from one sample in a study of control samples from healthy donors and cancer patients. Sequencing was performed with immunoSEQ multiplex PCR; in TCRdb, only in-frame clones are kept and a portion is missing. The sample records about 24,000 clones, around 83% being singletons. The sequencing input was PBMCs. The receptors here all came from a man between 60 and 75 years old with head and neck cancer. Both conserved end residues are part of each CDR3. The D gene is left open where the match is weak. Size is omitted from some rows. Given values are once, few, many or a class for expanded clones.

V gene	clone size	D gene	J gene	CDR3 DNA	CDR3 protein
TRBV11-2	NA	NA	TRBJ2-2	TGTGCCAGCAGCTTAGATCCCAGGGGCTCCGGGGAGCTGTTTTTT	CASSLDPRGSGELFF
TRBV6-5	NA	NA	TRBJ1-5	TGTGCCAGCAGTCTACCCGGGAACAGTAATCAGCCCCAGCATTTT	CASSLPGNSNQPQHF
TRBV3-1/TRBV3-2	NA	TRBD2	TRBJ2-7	TGTGCCAGCAGCCAAGCCAGCGGGAGTAGGAACGAGCAGTACTTC	CASSQASGSRNEQYF
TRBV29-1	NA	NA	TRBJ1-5	TGCAGCGTTGGGGCAGCTAACAATCAGCCCCAGCATTTT	CSVGAANNQPQHF
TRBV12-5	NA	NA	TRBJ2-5	TGTGCTAGTGGTTTGTGGGGGGGGCTTGGCGTAGAGACCCAGTACTTC	CASGLWGGLGVETQYF
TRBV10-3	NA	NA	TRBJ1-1	TGTGCCATCAGGAGGGTGAACACTGAAGCTTTCTTT	CAIRRVNTEAFF
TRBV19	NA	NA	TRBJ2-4	TGTGCCAGTAGTATAGGTCGGGGAAACATTCAGTACTTC	CASSIGRGNIQYF
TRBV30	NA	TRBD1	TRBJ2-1	TGTGCCTTCCTTCGACAGGGGGTAAGCAATGAGCAGTTCTTC	CAFLRQGVSNEQFF
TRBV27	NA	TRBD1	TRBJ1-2	TGTGCCAGCCTGCCCGACAGGGCCCTCCTTTTAAATAACTATGGCTACACCTTC	CASLPDRALLLNNYGYTF
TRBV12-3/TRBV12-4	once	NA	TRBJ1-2	TGTGCCAGCAGTCTGGGCTATGGCTACACCTTC	CASSLGYGYTF
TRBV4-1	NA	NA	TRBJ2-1	TGCGCCAGCAGCCAAGAACAGGCTCCATACAATGAGCAGTTCTTC	CASSQEQAPYNEQFF
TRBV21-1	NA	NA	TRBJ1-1	TGTGCCAGCAGCCCTTACTTGAACACTGAAGCTTTCTTT	CASSPYLNTEAFF
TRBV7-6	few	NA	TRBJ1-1	TGTGCCAGCAGCTTAAACCCGGACGGCAGCACTGAAGCTTTCTTT	CASSLNPDGSTEAFF
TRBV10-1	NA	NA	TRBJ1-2	TGCGCCAGCAGTGTAGGGGAGTCCTATGGCTACACCTTC	CASSVGESYGYTF
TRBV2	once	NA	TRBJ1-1	TGTGCCAGCATCTGGACGGTAAACACTGAAGCTTTCTTT	CASIWTVNTEAFF
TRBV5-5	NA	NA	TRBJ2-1	TGTGCCAGCAGCCCCCAGGCTTGGACAAGTGACAATGAGCAGTTCTTC	CASSPQAWTSDNEQFF
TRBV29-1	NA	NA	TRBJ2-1	TGCAGCGGTGGGGTCGACGCTTACAATGAGCAGTTCTTC	CSGGVDAYNEQFF
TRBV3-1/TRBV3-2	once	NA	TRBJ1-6	TGTGCCAGCAGCCAAGGTCCCTTGTTTGAAACAATCTCCTATAATTCACCCCTCCACTTT	CASSQGPLFETISYNSPLHF
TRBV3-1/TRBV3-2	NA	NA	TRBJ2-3	TGTGCCAGCAGCCAATTAGGGTCAGATACGCAGTATTTT	CASSQLGSDTQYF
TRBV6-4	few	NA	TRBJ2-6	TGTGCCAGCAGCGCACTAGCTGGGGCCAACGTCCTGACTTTC	CASSALAGANVLTF
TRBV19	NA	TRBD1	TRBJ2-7	TGTGCCAGTAGTGAAGAGGGGGACAGGGGGATCTACGAGCAGTACTTC	CASSEEGDRGIYEQYF
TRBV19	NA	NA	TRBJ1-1	TGTGCCAGTAGCCAACAGGGACGGAACACTGAAGCTTTCTTT	CASSQQGRNTEAFF
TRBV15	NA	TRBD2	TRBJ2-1	TGTGCCACCGCCGGGACTAGCGGTAGCTCCTACAATGAGCAGTTCTTC	CATAGTSGSSYNEQFF
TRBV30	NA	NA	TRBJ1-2	TGTGCCTGGACCTTGGGAGTTGGAGGGGAGATCTATGGCTACACCTTC	CAWTLGVGGEIYGYTF
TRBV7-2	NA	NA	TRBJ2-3	TGTGCCAGCAGCTTAGAGGGACGTGGGGGGACAGATACGCAGTATTTT	CASSLEGRGGTDTQYF
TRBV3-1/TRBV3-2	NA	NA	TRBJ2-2	TGTGCCAGCAGCCTTAACGGTCAGGACACCGGGGAGCTGTTTTTT	CASSLNGQDTGELFF
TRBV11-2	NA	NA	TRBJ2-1	TGTGCCAGCAGCGAGACGGGGAAACTAGGCAGCGAGCAGTTCTTC	CASSETGKLGSEQFF
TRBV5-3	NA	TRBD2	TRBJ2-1	TGTGCCAGAAGCTTGGGGCCGGGAGGGCCTACGAATGAGCAGTTCTTC	CARSLGPGGPTNEQFF
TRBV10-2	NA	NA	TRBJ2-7	TGCGCCAGCAGTACGTCAGCGGATTCCTACGAGCAGTACTTC	CASSTSADSYEQYF
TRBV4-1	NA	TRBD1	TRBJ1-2	TGCGCCAGCAGCTCTTCCGGGACAGGGGGCTATGGCTACACCTTC	CASSSSGTGGYGYTF
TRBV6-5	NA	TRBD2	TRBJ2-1	TGTGCCAGCAGCGCCCTGAGCGGGAGCAATGAGCAGTTCTTC	CASSALSGSNEQFF
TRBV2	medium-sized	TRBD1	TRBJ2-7	TGTGCCAGCAGTGTGACAGGGACGACCTACGAGCAGTACTTC	CASSVTGTTYEQYF
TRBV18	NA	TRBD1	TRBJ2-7	TGTGCCAGCTCACCCTATACCGGGACAGTCAGCTCCTACGAGCAGTACTTC	CASSPYTGTVSSYEQYF
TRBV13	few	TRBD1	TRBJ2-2	TGTGCCAGCAGCCCCCGACCAGGGGGCGCGGGAACCGGGGAGCTGTTTTTT	CASSPRPGGAGTGELFF
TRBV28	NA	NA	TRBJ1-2	TGTGCCAGCAGTTTAATTGGCGCCGGCAGGAGGGGTGGCTACACCTTC	CASSLIGAGRRGGYTF
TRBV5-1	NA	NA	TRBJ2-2	TGCGCCAGCAGCGACACGAGGCGGTCGAACACCGGGGAGCTGTTTTTT	CASSDTRRSNTGELFF
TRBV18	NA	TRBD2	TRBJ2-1	TGTGCCAGTTCGGCGGGGGATGAGCAGTTCTTC	CASSAGDEQFF
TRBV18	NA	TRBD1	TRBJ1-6	TGTGCCAGCTCACCAGCAGGGGGCAATTCACCCCTCCACTTT	CASSPAGGNSPLHF
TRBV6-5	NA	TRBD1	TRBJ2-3	TGTGCCAGCAGCCCCGAGGACAGGTACACAGATACGCAGTATTTT	CASSPEDRYTDTQYF
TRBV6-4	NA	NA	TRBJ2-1	TGTGCCAGCAGTGTAGTGGGCTACAATGAGCAGTTCTTC	CASSVVGYNEQFF